The 8 T cell receptor beta chains below were found in one sample sequenced in a study of blood T cell repertoires in COVID-19. Some clones are missing from TCRdb's copy, which holds only in-frame ones; the method was immunoSEQ multiplex PCR. The profile shows about 52,000 clones, approximately 90% of them singletons. The sequencing input was peripheral blood. The receptors derive from a man aged 65 to 85 with acute or convalescent COVID-19.

The chain recombines TRBV19 with TRBJ1-5; D possibly corresponds to TRBD1 (6 bases). V lost 1 base, J lost 0 bases, and 16 bases lay in between. Germline-derived CDR1 and CDR2 are LNHDA and SQIVND (reference sequence). The CDR3 spans 18 residues. DNA of the CDR3: TGTGCCAGTAGTATAGGGGTCAGGGAGGGGGATAGCAATCAGCCCCAGCATTTT. Its translation: CASSIGVREGDSNQPQHF.

The CDR3 region is CASSLGQAAYEQYF. DNA of the CDR3: TGTGCCAGCAGCCTGGGACAGGCTGCCTACGAGCAGTACTTC. This chain uses TRBV28 with TRBJ2-7, with TRBD1 identical over 8 bases. This CDR3 is 14 amino acids long. Germline V lookup: CDR1 MDHEN, CDR2 SYDVKM. V was clipped by 6 bases and J by 2 bases; unmatched bases: 6.

This clone was counted a single time. The V and J genes are TRBV6-2 or TRBV6-3 and TRBJ2-1; 13 bases map to TRBD2. The CDR3 length is 15 residues. V lost 6 bases and J lost 10; bases outside the gene matches: 9. CDR1 MNHEY and CDR2 SVGEGT come from the germline V gene. The CDR3 protein is CASSHRTSGSGEQFF. For the CDR3, the DNA is TGTGCCAGCAGCCATCGGACTAGCGGGAGCGGAGAGCAGTTCTTC.

This clone came up a few times. This sequence joins TRBV7-2 and TRBJ2-7; tentatively, D is TRBD1 (5 bases). The CDR3 is 14 residues long. Germline loops: CDR1 SGHTA, CDR2 FQGNSA. Trimming stripped 0 bases from V and 7 bases from J, with 13 bases between. The CDR3 DNA reads as TGTGCCAGCAGCTTAGCATCCAGGGTGAATGAGCAGTACTTC. Protein: CASSLASRVNEQYF.

This clone appeared a single time. V is TRBV2 and J is TRBJ2-5; D gene ambiguous. The V and J ends lost 8 bases and 5 bases respectively, with 9 bases between them. Germline values: CDR1 SNHLY, CDR2 FYNNEI. This CDR3 is built from 11 residues. As DNA, the CDR3 is TGTGCCAGCGGGCCCTCGGAGACCCAGTACTTC. Protein product: CASGPSETQYF.

This clone came up a few times. The chain has TRBV5-1 and TRBJ1-1; TRBD1 might be the D (5 bases). From germline, CDR1 is SGHRS and CDR2 YFSETQ. The CDR3 is made up of 13 amino acids. Between the trimmed V and J ends, which lost 1 base and 3 bases, there was a span of 7 bases. The CDR3 region has the DNA TGCGCCAGCAGCTTGAAACAGGACACTGAAGCTTTCTTT. It yields the protein CASSLKQDTEAFF.

The chain has TRBV4-3 and TRBJ1-3; D remains unclear. Germline values: CDR1 LGHNA, CDR2 YSLEER. The CDR3 spans 13 residues. V lost 4 bases, J lost 4 bases, and 8 bases lay in between. CDR3 residues: CASSPYPGNTIYF. The CDR3 DNA follows: TGCGCCAGCAGCCCCTACCCCGGAAACACCATATATTTT.

The gene calls are TRBV6-2 or TRBV6-3 and TRBJ1-4, with 9 bases matching TRBD1. After removal of 5 bases from V and 10 bases from J, the junction contained 29 bases not matched to a gene. Per germline, CDR1 MNHEY and CDR2 SVGEGT. CDR3 length: 21 amino acids. CDR3 coding DNA: TGTGCCAGCAGTGATACGCCGGGACAGGGTATACTTGATTGGGGGAAAAGAAAACTGTTTTTT. Translation: CASSDTPGQGILDWGKRKLFF.